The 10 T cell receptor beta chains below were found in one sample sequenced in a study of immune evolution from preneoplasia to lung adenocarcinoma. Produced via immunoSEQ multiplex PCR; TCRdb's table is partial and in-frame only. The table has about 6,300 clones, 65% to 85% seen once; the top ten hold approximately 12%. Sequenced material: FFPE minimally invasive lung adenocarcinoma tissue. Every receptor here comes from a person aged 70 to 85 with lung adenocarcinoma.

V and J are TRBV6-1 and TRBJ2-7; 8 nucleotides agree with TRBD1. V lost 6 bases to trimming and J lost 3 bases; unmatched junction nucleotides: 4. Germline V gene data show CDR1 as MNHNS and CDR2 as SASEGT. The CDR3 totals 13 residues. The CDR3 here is CASRDRAHYEQYF. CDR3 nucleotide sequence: TGTGCCAGCAGGGACAGGGCGCACTACGAGCAGTACTTC.

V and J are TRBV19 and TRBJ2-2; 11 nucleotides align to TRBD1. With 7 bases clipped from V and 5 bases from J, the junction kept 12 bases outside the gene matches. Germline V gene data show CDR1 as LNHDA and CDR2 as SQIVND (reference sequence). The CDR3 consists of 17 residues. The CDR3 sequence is CASTPDRGRPGTGELFF. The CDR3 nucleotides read TGTGCCAGTACCCCGGACAGGGGGCGACCGGGGACCGGGGAGCTGTTTTTT.

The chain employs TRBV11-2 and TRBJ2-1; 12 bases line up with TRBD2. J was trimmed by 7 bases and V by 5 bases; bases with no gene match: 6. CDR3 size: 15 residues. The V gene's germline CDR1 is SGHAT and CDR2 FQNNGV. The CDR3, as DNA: TGTGCCAGCAGCCCGAGGACTAGCGGGGTTAATGAGCAGTTCTTC. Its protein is CASSPRTSGVNEQFF.

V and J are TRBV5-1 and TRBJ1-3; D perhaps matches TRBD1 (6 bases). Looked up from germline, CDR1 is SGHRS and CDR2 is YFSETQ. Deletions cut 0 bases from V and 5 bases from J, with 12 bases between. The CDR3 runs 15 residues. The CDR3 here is CASSLDQGRRNTIYF. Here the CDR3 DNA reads TGCGCCAGCAGCTTGGACCAGGGGAGGCGAAACACCATATATTTT.

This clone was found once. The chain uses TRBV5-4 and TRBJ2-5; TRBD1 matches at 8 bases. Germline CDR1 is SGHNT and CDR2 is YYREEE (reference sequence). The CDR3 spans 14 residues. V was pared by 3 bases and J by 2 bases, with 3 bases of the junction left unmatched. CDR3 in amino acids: CASSSRDRQETQYF. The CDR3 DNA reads TGTGCCAGCAGCTCCCGGGACAGGCAAGAGACCCAGTACTTC. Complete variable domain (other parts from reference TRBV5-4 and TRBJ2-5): ETGVTQSPTHLIKTRGQQVTLRCSSQSGHNTVSWYQQALGQGPQFIFQYYREEENGRGNFPPRFSGLQFPNYSSELNVNALELDDSALYLCASSSRDRQETQYFGPGTRLLVL.

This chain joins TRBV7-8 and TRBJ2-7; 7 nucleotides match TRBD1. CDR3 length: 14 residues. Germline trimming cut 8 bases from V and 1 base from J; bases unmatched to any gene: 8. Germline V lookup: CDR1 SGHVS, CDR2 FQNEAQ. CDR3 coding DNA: TGTGCCAGCCTGCCCGGGACAGTATCCTACGAGCAGTACTTC. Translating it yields CASLPGTVSYEQYF. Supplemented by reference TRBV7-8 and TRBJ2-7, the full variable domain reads GAGVSQSPRYKVAKRGQDVALRCDPISGHVSLFWYQQALGQGPEFLTYFQNEAQLDKSGLPSDRFFAERPEGSVSTLKIQRTQQEDSAVYLCASLPGTVSYEQYFGPGTRLTVT.

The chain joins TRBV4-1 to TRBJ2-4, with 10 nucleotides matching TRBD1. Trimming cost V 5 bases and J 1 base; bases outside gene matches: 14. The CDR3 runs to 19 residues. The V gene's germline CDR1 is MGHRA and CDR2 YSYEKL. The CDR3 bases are TGCGCCAGCAGCGGATCGGGACAGGGGCTCCCAGAGGCCAAAAACATTCAGTACTTC. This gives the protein CASSGSGQGLPEAKNIQYF.

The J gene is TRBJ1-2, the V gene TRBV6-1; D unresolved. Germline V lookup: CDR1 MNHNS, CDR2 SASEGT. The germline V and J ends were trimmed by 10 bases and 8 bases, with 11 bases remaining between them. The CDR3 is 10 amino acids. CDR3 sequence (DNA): TGTGCCACCCAAGGTGGGGGCTACACCTTC. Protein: CATQGGGYTF.

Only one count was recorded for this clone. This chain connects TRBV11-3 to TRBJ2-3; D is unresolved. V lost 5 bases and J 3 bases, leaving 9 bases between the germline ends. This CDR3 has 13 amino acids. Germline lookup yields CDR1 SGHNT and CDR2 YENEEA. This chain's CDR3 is CASSHYQTDTQYF. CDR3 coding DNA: TGTGCCAGCAGCCACTACCAGACAGATACGCAGTATTTT.

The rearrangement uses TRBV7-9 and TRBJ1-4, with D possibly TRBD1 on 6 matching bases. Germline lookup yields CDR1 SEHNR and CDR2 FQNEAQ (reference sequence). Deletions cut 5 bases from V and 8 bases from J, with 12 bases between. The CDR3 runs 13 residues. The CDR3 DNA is TGTGCCAGCAGCCCGCCGGGGGCAGAAAAACTGTTTTTT. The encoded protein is CASSPPGAEKLFF.